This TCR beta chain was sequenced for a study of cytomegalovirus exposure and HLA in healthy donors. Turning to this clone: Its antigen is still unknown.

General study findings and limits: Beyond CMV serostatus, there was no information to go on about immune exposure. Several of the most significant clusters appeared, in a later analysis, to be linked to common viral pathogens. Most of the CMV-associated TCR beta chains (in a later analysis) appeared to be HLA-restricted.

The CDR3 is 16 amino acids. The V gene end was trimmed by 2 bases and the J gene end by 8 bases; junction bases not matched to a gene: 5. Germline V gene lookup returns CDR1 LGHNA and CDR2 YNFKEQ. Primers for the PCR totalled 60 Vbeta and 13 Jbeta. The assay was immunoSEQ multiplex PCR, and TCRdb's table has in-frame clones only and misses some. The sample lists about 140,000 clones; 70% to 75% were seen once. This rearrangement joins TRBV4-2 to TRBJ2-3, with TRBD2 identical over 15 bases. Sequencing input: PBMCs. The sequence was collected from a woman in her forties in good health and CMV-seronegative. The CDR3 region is CASSQTPGLAGGTQYF. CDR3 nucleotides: TGTGCCAGCAGCCAAACGCCGGGACTAGCGGGGGGTACGCAGTATTTT.